This TCR beta chain was recorded in a study of blood T cell repertoires in COVID-19. Whole-study context: There were acute and convalescent COVID-19 samples, and they came from the United States, Italy and Spain.

Assay used: immunoSEQ multiplex PCR; TCRdb lists only in-frame clones, some missing. The sample yields fewer than 350,000 clones, 90% seen once. This CDR3 comprises 13 residues. CDR1 and CDR2 (germline): GTSNPN, SVGIG (reference sequence). V trimming: 0 bases; J trimming: 5 bases; junction bases outside the gene matches: 0. The V gene is TRBV30, the J gene TRBJ1-2; 10 positions match TRBD1. The sample consisted of PBMCs or T cells enriched from blood (not recorded which). The sequence came from a woman aged 18-29 years with acute COVID-19. DNA of the CDR3: TGTGCCTGGAGTGTGGGACAGGGGTATGGCTACACCTTC. Its protein product is CAWSVGQGYGYTF.